This T cell receptor beta chain originates from a study of T cells expressing NK-cell markers. On the study more broadly: In sorted CD3+CD56+NKG2C+, CD3+CD56+NKG2C- and CD3+CD56-NKG2C+ T cells, TCR beta repertoires were obtained. Within the sequenced cohort of eight donors, seven exhibited HCMV seropositivity and one was seronegative.

Study-wide points: Specificity for HCMV among expanded NKG2C+ T cell clones was not established.

Germline CDR1 and CDR2: MNHEY and SVGAGI. The CDR3 spans 16 residues. Notes on this clonotype: The target antigen is unknown.

TCRdb reprocessed the 5' RACE reads and stores each CDR3 protein as one record, lacking DNA. Reported are hundreds of thousands of distinct CDR3 sequences; the ten largest clones contain roughly 8%. The chain carries TRBV6-5 and TRBJ2-3. The source material was blood T cells: a sorted CD56 or NKG2C T cell subset, CD4+ or CD8+ T cells, or bulk PBMC T cells (not recorded which). This TCR was sampled from a woman aged 18-69 years in good health. The CDR3 is CASSYRTAKTTDTQYF.